One T cell receptor (beta chain) is described in this entry. Its antigen is not identified. The data belong to a study of T cells expressing NK-cell markers. Generation of TCR beta cDNA was performed by 5'RACE template switching incorporating UMIs. TCRdb processed the 5' RACE reads again and assigns one entry to each CDR3 protein, with no DNA. In all, the sample yields about 260,000 distinct CDR3 sequences. Findings of the study overall: Dominance of the CD3+CD56-NKG2C+ fraction by these clonotypes also held in a handful of donors. Of the CD8+ T cells in roughly 6 donors, roughly 1.0-7.0% belonged to dominant NKG2C+ clonotypes.

Material: blood T cells: a sorted CD56 or NKG2C T cell subset, CD4+ or CD8+ T cells, or bulk PBMC T cells (not recorded which). The origin of this receptor is a woman aged 18 to 75 in good health.

CDR3 residues: CASSLTTGVNTGELFF. V usage is TRBV7-2 and J usage is TRBJ2-2; the D call of TRBD1 rests on TCRdb alone, since no DNA is present to check it. CDR3 length equals 16 residues. Germline lookup yields CDR1 SGHTA and CDR2 FQGNSA. Using reference TRBV7-2 and TRBJ2-2 for the parts outside the CDR3, the full variable domain is GAGVSQSPSNKVTEKGKDVELRCDPISGHTALYWYRQSLGQGLEFLIYFQGNSAPDKSGLPSDRFSAERTGGSVSTLTIQRTQQEDSAVYLCASSLTTGVNTGELFFGEGSRLTVL.